These 7 T cell receptor beta chains came from one sample sequenced in a study of T cells expressing NK-cell markers. TCRdb processed the 5' RACE reads again and assigns one entry to each CDR3 protein, with no DNA. This table lists 250,000 or so distinct CDR3 sequences. Sequenced material: blood T cells: a sorted CD56 or NKG2C T cell subset, CD4+ or CD8+ T cells, or bulk PBMC T cells (not recorded which). The receptors originated from a woman aged 18 to 75 in good health.

The chain has TRBV4-3 and TRBJ1-4. The CDR3 extends over 17 amino acids. Germline lookup yields CDR1 LGHNA and CDR2 YSLEER. CDR3 protein: CASSQETTGYIVEKLFF.

The chain carries TRBV12-3 or TRBV12-4 and TRBJ2-5; the TCRdb call, TRBD1, lacks DNA for checking. The CDR3 spans 16 residues. The CDR3 region is CASSLGGGGSKKTQYF.

The V and J genes are TRBV6-5 and TRBJ1-2. The CDR3 consists of 16 residues. CDR1 and CDR2 from the germline V gene are MNHEY and SVGAGI. This chain's CDR3 is CASSYSWRVGGYGYTF.

The CDR3 sequence: CASSEYGTGVGNEQFF. The chain couples TRBV2 to TRBJ2-1; TCRdb returns TRBD1, unconfirmable since there is no DNA. From germline, CDR1 is SNHLY and CDR2 FYNNEI. This CDR3 is 16 amino acids long. The whole variable domain, remainder taken from reference TRBV2 and TRBJ2-1, is EPEVTQTPSHQVTQMGQEVILRCVPISNHLYFYWYRQILGQKVEFLVSFYNNEISEKSEIFDDQFSVERPDGSNFTLKIRSTKLEDSAMYFCASSEYGTGVGNEQFFGPGTRLTVL.

The chain employs TRBV7-2 and TRBJ2-7; lacking DNA, the TRBD2 call made by TCRdb goes unchecked. Germline V lookup: CDR1 SGHTA, CDR2 FQGNSA. CDR3 size: 15 residues. CDR3 loop: CASSSTSGSYYEQYF.

V usage is TRBV3-1 and J usage is TRBJ1-1. The CDR3 loop spans 12 amino acids. The germline gives CDR1 LGHDT, CDR2 YNNKEL (reference sequence). The CDR3 here is CASSQDRGVAFF. Full variable domain (rest looked up from reference TRBV3-1 and TRBJ1-1): DTAVSQTPKYLVTQMGNDKSIKCEQNLGHDTMYWYKQDSKKFLKIMFSYNNKELIINETVPNRFSPKSPDKAHLNLHINSLELGDSAVYFCASSQDRGVAFFGQGTRLTVV.

The chain joins TRBV12-3 or TRBV12-4 to TRBJ2-5. CDR3 size: 12 residues. This CDR3 reads CASRGDPETQYF.